These T cell receptor beta chains were read from a single sample in a study of cytomegalovirus exposure and HLA in healthy donors. Using immunoSEQ multiplex PCR, the repertoire was profiled, and TCRdb retains in-frame clones only, with some absent. The sample contains about 140,000 clones, around 80% of which appear only once. Sample: PBMCs. The receptors shown here come from a middle-aged man in good health and CMV-seronegative. Both conserved end residues are part of each CDR3. The D gene is left open where the match is weak. Part of the rows lack a size; the others show once, few, many or a class for expanded clones.

cdr3_nt	cdr3_aa	d_call	v_call	clone_size	j_call
TGCGCCAGCAGCTTGGAGAGAATGAACACTGAAGCTTTCTTT	CASSLERMNTEAFF	-	TRBV5-1	-	TRBJ1-1
TGTGCCAGTAGGGCTTTGGGCGGGGCCAACGTCCTGACTTTC	CASRALGGANVLTF	-	TRBV19	-	TRBJ2-6
TGTGCCTGGGGACAGTGGAACACTGAAGCTTTCTTT	CAWGQWNTEAFF	-	TRBV30	-	TRBJ1-1
TGTGCCTGGAGTGTACAGGGGCAGGGAGGAGAGACCCAGTACTTC	CAWSVQGQGGETQYF	-	TRBV30	-	TRBJ2-5
TGCAGCGGGGGGACACCTAACTATGGCTACACCTTC	CSGGTPNYGYTF	-	TRBV29-1	-	TRBJ1-2
TGTGCTAGTGGGGGGGACAGAAGCTCCTACAATGAGCAGTTCTTC	CASGGDRSSYNEQFF	TRBD1	TRBV12-5	-	TRBJ2-1
TGCGCCACTGACTGGGGGGATCAGCCCCAGCATTTT	CATDWGDQPQHF	-	TRBV23-1	-	TRBJ1-5
TGTGCCAGCAGTTTAGGGGCAACCCCGAACACTGAAGCTTTCTTT	CASSLGATPNTEAFF	-	TRBV28	-	TRBJ1-1
TGTGCCTGGAGTGTACTCCGGGGAGGGGAGACCCAGTACTTC	CAWSVLRGGETQYF	TRBD2	TRBV30	-	TRBJ2-5
TGTGCCAGCAGCAAGACTAGCGGAGCCTCCTACGAGCAGTACTTC	CASSKTSGASYEQYF	TRBD2	TRBV6-7	-	TRBJ2-7
TGTGCCAGCAGCTTCAGAGGGGGGGACTATAGCAATCAGCCCCAGCATTTT	CASSFRGGDYSNQPQHF	-	TRBV13	-	TRBJ1-5
TGTGCCAGCAGATCCCCGACAGGTAGCTCCTACGAGCAGTACTTC	CASRSPTGSSYEQYF	-	TRBV28	-	TRBJ2-7
TGTGCTAGTGGTACAAACAGGGCAAAGTACGAGCAGTACTTC	CASGTNRAKYEQYF	-	TRBV12-5	once	TRBJ2-7
TGTGCCTGGAGCTCAAAACTAGCGGGAGGTTGGAGGCAAGAGACCCAGTACTTC	CAWSSKLAGGWRQETQYF	TRBD2	TRBV30	-	TRBJ2-5
TGTGCCAGTAGTCCGACAGGGAACACTGAAGCTTTCTTT	CASSPTGNTEAFF	-	TRBV19	-	TRBJ1-1
TGTGCCAGCAGCGACAGGGGCAGAGCCTATGGCTACACCTTC	CASSDRGRAYGYTF	TRBD1	TRBV6-5	-	TRBJ1-2
TGTGCCAGCAGCTTACTTAACTACCGGCCTTCCTACGAGCAGTACTTC	CASSLLNYRPSYEQYF	-	TRBV11-2	few	TRBJ2-7
TGTGCCAGCAGCCCCCGGGACAGGGATAGGGATACGCAGTATTTT	CASSPRDRDRDTQYF	TRBD1	TRBV11-3	-	TRBJ2-3
TGTGCCAGCAGCGCCCGACTAGCGGGTCTCACCGGGGAGCTGTTTTTT	CASSARLAGLTGELFF	TRBD2	TRBV11-3	once	TRBJ2-2
TGTGCCAGCCTCGCGCCGACTAGCGGGGCCCAAGAGACCCAGTACTTC	CASLAPTSGAQETQYF	TRBD2	TRBV28	-	TRBJ2-5
TGCGCCAGCAGTCCCGAAGTCGGGAGGGTCTATGGCTACACCTTC	CASSPEVGRVYGYTF	-	TRBV23-1	-	TRBJ1-2
TGTGCCAGCAGCCCCATCACTGAAGCTTTCTTT	CASSPITEAFF	-	TRBV2	-	TRBJ1-1
TGTGCCAGTAGCAAAGGGACAGGGGGAATGACCGGGGAGCTGTTTTTT	CASSKGTGGMTGELFF	TRBD1	TRBV19	-	TRBJ2-2
TGCGCCAGCAGCTTGGGAACAGGGGTGGCTGGGGCCAACGTCCTGACTTTC	CASSLGTGVAGANVLTF	TRBD1	TRBV5-1	-	TRBJ2-6
TGCGCCAGCAGCTTGAACACAGGGGGCTTCCACAATGAGCAGTTCTTC	CASSLNTGGFHNEQFF	TRBD1	TRBV5-1	-	TRBJ2-1
TGTGCCAGCAGCGCGGGACTAGCGGGGGGACGCACAGATACGCAGTATTTT	CASSAGLAGGRTDTQYF	TRBD2	TRBV11-3	-	TRBJ2-3